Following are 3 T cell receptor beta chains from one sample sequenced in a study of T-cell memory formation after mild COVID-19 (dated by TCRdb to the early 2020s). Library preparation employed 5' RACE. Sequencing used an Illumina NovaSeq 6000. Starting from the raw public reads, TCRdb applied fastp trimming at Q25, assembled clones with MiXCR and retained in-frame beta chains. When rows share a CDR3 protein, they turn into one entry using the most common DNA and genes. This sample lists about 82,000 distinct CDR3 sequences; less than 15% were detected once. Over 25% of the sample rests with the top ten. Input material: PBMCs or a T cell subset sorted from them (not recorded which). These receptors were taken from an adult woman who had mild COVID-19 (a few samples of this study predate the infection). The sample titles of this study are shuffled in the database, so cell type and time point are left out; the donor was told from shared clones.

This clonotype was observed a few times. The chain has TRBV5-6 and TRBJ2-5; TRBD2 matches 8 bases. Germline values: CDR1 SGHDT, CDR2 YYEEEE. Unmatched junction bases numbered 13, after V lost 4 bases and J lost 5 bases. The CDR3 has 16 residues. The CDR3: CASSPEGREEGETQYF. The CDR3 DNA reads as TGTGCCAGCAGCCCTGAAGGGCGGGAGGAGGGTGAGACCCAGTACTTC. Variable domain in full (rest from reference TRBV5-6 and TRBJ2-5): DAGVTQSPTHLIKTRGQQVTLRCSPKSGHDTVSWYQQALGQGPQFIFQYYEEEERQRGNFPDRFSGHQFPNYSSELNVNALLLGDSALYLCASSPEGREEGETQYFGPGTRLLVL.

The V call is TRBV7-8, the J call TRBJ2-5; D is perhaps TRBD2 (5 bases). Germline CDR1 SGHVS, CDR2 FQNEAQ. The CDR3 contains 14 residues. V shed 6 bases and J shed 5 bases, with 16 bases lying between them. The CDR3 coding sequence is TGTGCCAGCAGATCCGACTCGGGCGGGGAGACCCAGTACTTC. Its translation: CASRSDSGGETQYF.

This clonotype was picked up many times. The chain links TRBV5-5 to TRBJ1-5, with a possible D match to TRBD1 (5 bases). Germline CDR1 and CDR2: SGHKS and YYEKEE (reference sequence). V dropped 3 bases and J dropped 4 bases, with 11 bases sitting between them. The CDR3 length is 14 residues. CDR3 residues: CASSYRDGNQPQHF. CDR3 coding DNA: TGTGCCAGCAGCTACCGGGACGGAAATCAGCCCCAGCATTTT.